The clone carrying this T cell receptor beta chain was counted a few times. Its antigen is unidentified. After 5'RACE with constant-segment primers, TCR alpha and TCR beta cDNA libraries carrying sample barcodes and UMIs were obtained. TCRdb re-called the 5' RACE reads through MiXCR, storing one row per CDR3 protein. The sample has approximately 410,000 distinct CDR3 sequences; under 25% are singletons. The data stem from a study of T-cell memory formation after mild COVID-19. Study as a whole: Among the donors, TCR clusters were largely specific to each donor. Study-level results: CD4+ bias marked clones expanding day 15 to 37, unlike balanced contracting clones. Contracting CD8+ clones were enriched in EMRA, CD4+ mainly in CM and EM.

The specimen was PBMCs or a T cell subset sorted from them (not recorded which). This clonotype was obtained from an adult woman who had mild COVID-19 (a few samples of this study predate the infection). Cell type and time point are not known.

CDR3 in amino acids: CASSLVAGGDSPLHF. The DNA of the CDR3 is TGCGCCAGCAGCTTGGTGGCAGGGGGAGATTCACCCCTCCACTTT. The gene calls are TRBV5-1 and TRBJ1-6, with 7 bases identical to TRBD1. Germline loops: CDR1 SGHRS, CDR2 YFSETQ. The CDR3 is 15 amino acids. J lost 8 bases, V lost 0 bases, and 5 bases had no gene match.